Listed below are T cell receptor beta chains from one sample, sequenced in a study of blood T cell repertoires in COVID-19. The repertoire was sequenced with immunoSEQ multiplex PCR; TCRdb's copy has only in-frame clones and lacks some. This table holds tens of thousands of clones, about 89% found once. The sequencing sample was made of peripheral blood. The receptors were gathered from a man aged 45 to 65 with COVID-19, enrolled during active disease. Each CDR3 is given with its conserved first and last residue. The order of the fields is J gene, clone size, D gene, V gene, CDR3 DNA, CDR3 protein. The D gene is left open where the match is weak. Expanded clones are given a class, and other clones once, few, many or no size at all.

TRBJ2-2,-,-,TRBV7-2,TGTGCCAGCAGCTTAGATGCAGGGATATCCGGGGAGCTGTTTTTT,CASSLDAGISGELFF
TRBJ2-7,-,-,TRBV4-1,TGCGCCAGCAGCCAAGACCGGGGGGCTTACGAGCAGTACTTC,CASSQDRGAYEQYF
TRBJ1-2,-,TRBD1,TRBV5-6,TGTGCCAGCAGCTGGGACAGCTCTAACTATGGCTACACCTTC,CASSWDSSNYGYTF
TRBJ2-5,-,TRBD2,TRBV6-2/TRBV6-3,TGTGCCAGCAGTCTAGCGGGGGGGCTTCAAGAGACCCAGTACTTC,CASSLAGGLQETQYF
TRBJ1-6,once,-,TRBV9,TGTGCCAGCAGCGCATCGGGGGTAGGGAATTCACCCCTCCACTTT,CASSASGVGNSPLHF
TRBJ1-5,once,TRBD1,TRBV2,TGTGCCAGCAGTGACGACAGGGGGCCTCAGCCCCAGCATTTT,CASSDDRGPQPQHF
TRBJ1-1,-,TRBD1,TRBV6-5,TGTGCCAGCAGCACGACAGGGCGGGAAGCTTTCTTT,CASSTTGREAFF
TRBJ2-2,-,-,TRBV24-1,TGTGCCACCAGTGATTCAGGGGGGACCCTCCTGCCCGGGGAGCTGTTTTTT,CATSDSGGTLLPGELFF
TRBJ1-5,-,TRBD1,TRBV28,TGTGCCAGCAGTGGACTTGGACAGGGCAGCAATCAGCCCCAGCATTTT,CASSGLGQGSNQPQHF
TRBJ2-3,once,-,TRBV29-1,TGCAGCGCCAAGGGGGTGGAAGATACGCAGTATTTT,CSAKGVEDTQYF
TRBJ1-6,-,TRBD1,TRBV6-5,TGTGCCAGCAGTTACTCCGGGACAGGGGGCGCACCCCTCCACTTT,CASSYSGTGGAPLHF
TRBJ2-5,once,-,TRBV9,TGTGCCAGCAGCTTAACCAACAGTGTTGAGACCCAGTACTTC,CASSLTNSVETQYF
TRBJ1-2,-,-,TRBV6-5,TGTGCCAGCAGTTACTCGACCGCAGGGCTCTATGGCTACACCTTC,CASSYSTAGLYGYTF
TRBJ1-2,-,-,TRBV6-5,TGTGCCAGCAGCGACAAGGCCTATGGCTACACCTTC,CASSDKAYGYTF
TRBJ1-1,-,-,TRBV20-1,TGCAGTGCTAGCGAGGGCACTGAAGCTTTCTTT,CSASEGTEAFF
TRBJ2-7,-,-,TRBV3-1/TRBV3-2,TGTGCCAGCAGCCAAGATCAGGGGACCCACGAGCAGTACTTC,CASSQDQGTHEQYF
TRBJ1-1,-,TRBD1,TRBV4-1,TGCGCCAGCAGCGTGCGGACAGGAGAGAACACTGAAGCTTTCTTT,CASSVRTGENTEAFF
TRBJ1-5,-,-,TRBV6-2/TRBV6-3,TGTGCCAGCAGTTACCCGAGGCTTAATCAGCCCCAGCATTTT,CASSYPRLNQPQHF
TRBJ1-2,-,TRBD1,TRBV30,TGTGCCTGGAGCGACAAACTCGACAGGGATGGCTACACCTTC,CAWSDKLDRDGYTF
TRBJ2-3,-,TRBD2,TRBV11-2,TGTGCCAGCAGCTTAGTAGCGGGGGCTTTTGCAGATACGCAGTATTTT,CASSLVAGAFADTQYF
TRBJ2-1,-,TRBD2,TRBV11-2,TGTGCCAGCAGCCTATATGTGACTAGCGGAACCTACAATGAGCAGTTCTTC,CASSLYVTSGTYNEQFF
TRBJ1-3,-,-,TRBV5-6,TGTGCCAGCAGCTCCCTCGACAGCACCTCTGGAAACACCATATATTTT,CASSSLDSTSGNTIYF
TRBJ1-5,-,-,TRBV15,TGTGCCACCAGCAGAGATCGCTTAGGGGGAACGCAGCCCCAGCATTTT,CATSRDRLGGTQPQHF
TRBJ2-7,-,-,TRBV5-5,TGTGCCAGCAGCTTATCTGACAACTACGAGCAGTACTTC,CASSLSDNYEQYF
TRBJ1-1,-,-,TRBV28,TGTGCCAGCAGTCCTGGCGGAAGACTAAATGAAGCTTTCTTT,CASSPGGRLNEAFF
TRBJ1-6,-,-,TRBV9,TGTGCCAGCAGCGTATCCAACAGCCCTAATTCACCCCTCCACTTT,CASSVSNSPNSPLHF
TRBJ1-4,-,-,TRBV3-1/TRBV3-2,TGTGCCAGCAGCCCCGTATTAACTAATGAAAAACTGTTTTTT,CASSPVLTNEKLFF
TRBJ1-6,once,TRBD1,TRBV5-8,TGTGCCAGCAGCTTGACAGGGGTCTCACCCCTCCACTTT,CASSLTGVSPLHF